The 10 T cell receptor beta chains in this list originate from one sample, sequenced in a study of T-cell memory formation after mild COVID-19. TCRdb re-analysed the 5' RACE reads in MiXCR, keeping a single row per CDR3 protein. The sample gives roughly 300,000 distinct CDR3 sequences, approximately 8.4% of which show up once; approximately 23% is in the top ten. Sequencing was performed on PBMCs or a T cell subset sorted from them (not recorded which). The receptors come from a young man who had mild COVID-19 (a few samples of this study predate the infection). Cell type and time point are not known.

Notes on this clonotype: This may be a read error: a much more frequent sequence differs by one nucleotide. CDR3 region: CASSFIVIGGQDTQYF. The CDR3 DNA reads TGTGCCAGCAGCTTCATAGTGATCGGGGGCCAAGATACCCAGTACTTC. The rearrangement links TRBV11-2 to TRBJ2-5; D may be TRBD1 or TRBD2 (6 bases each). The germline V gene has CDR1 SGHAT and CDR2 FQNNGV. The CDR3 extends over 16 amino acids.

Ten or more counts support this clonotype. The genes are TRBV7-2 and TRBJ1-2, with a possible D match to TRBD1 (6 bases). The CDR3 consists of 16 residues. Germline CDR1 and CDR2: SGHTA and FQGNSA. Trimming stripped 5 bases from V and 0 bases from J, with 16 bases between. The CDR3 nucleotides read TGTGCCAGCAGCCCAGCTGGGGGGCCGACTAACTATGGCTACACCTTC. Protein product: CASSPAGGPTNYGYTF. Using reference TRBV7-2 and TRBJ1-2 for the parts outside the CDR3, the full variable domain is GAGVSQSPSNKVTEKGKDVELRCDPISGHTALYWYRQSLGQGLEFLIYFQGNSAPDKSGLPSDRFSAERTGGSVSTLTIQRTQQEDSAVYLCASSPAGGPTNYGYTFGSGTRLTVV.

This rearrangement joins TRBV12-3 or TRBV12-4 to TRBJ1-6; a possible D gene is TRBD1 (5 bases). Deletions cut 5 bases from V and 10 bases from J, with 15 bases between. This CDR3 has 14 residues. CDR3 sequence reads: CASSLGRGRSPLHF. In nucleotides, the CDR3 is TGTGCCAGCAGTCTCGGGAGGGGACGGTCACCCCTCCACTTT.

This clonotype showed up just a few times. V usage is TRBV6-2 or TRBV6-3 and J usage is TRBJ2-2; tentative D call: TRBD1 (5 bases). Looked up from germline, CDR1 is MNHEY and CDR2 is SVGEGT. V was cut by 6 bases and J by 0 bases, with 17 bases left in between. The length of the CDR3 is 17 residues. CDR3 protein: CASSSPDRTTNTGELFF. For the CDR3, the DNA is TGTGCCAGCAGCTCTCCCGACCGGACAACGAACACCGGGGAGCTGTTTTTT.

This chain links TRBV5-6 with TRBJ2-3, with 7 bases that match TRBD1. This CDR3 has 12 amino acids. Germline assignment: CDR1 SGHDT and CDR2 YYEEEE. V trimming: 4 bases; J trimming: 6 bases; junction bases outside the gene matches: 2. CDR3 nucleotides: TGTGCCAGCAGCCAGGGGGACGATACGCAGTATTTT. It translates to CASSQGDDTQYF.

This rearrangement joins TRBV20-1 to TRBJ2-3; 8 positions match TRBD2. The germline gives CDR1 DFQATT, CDR2 SNEGSKA (reference sequence). V shed 1 base and J 5 bases; nucleotides not matched to a gene: 5. The CDR3 runs 14 residues. The CDR3 coding sequence is TGCAGTGCTAGAGTCGGGGGGGCCATAGATACGCAGTATTTT. Amino acids: CSARVGGAIDTQYF.

The table lists this clonotype with a few counts. The chain employs TRBV14 and TRBJ2-7, with D possibly matching TRBD1 (6 bases). Trimming took off 4 bases at V and 0 bases at J, with 7 bases between the two ends. Germline-derived CDR1 and CDR2 are SGHDN and FVKESK. There are 13 residues in the CDR3. The DNA for the CDR3 is TGTGCCAGCAGCCGACAGGACTCCTACGAGCAGTACGTC. Encoded protein: CASSRQDSYEQYV.

The genes are TRBV18 and TRBJ1-2; the match to TRBD1 covers 8 bases. The trim removed 3 bases at V and 5 bases at J, leaving 5 bases unmatched. There are 14 residues in the CDR3. Germline V CDR1 and CDR2: KGHSH, LQKENI. CDR3 sequence: CASSPDQGAYGYTF. In nucleotides, the CDR3 is TGTGCCAGCTCACCGGATCAGGGGGCTTATGGCTACACCTTC.

This clonotype was counted ten times or more. The chain carries TRBV20-1 and TRBJ2-7; D not resolved. Germline loops: CDR1 DFQATT, CDR2 SNEGSKA (reference sequence). V was trimmed by 0 bases and J by 4 bases, leaving 13 bases between them. This CDR3 comprises 14 residues. CDR3 DNA sequence: TGCAGTGCTAGAGATGCGAGCCAGAAATACGAGCAGTACGTC. It yields the protein CSARDASQKYEQYV.

This chain joins TRBV7-9 and TRBJ1-5; D perhaps matches TRBD1 (5 bases). Germline V gene sequence: CDR1 SEHNR, CDR2 FQNEAQ (reference sequence). The CDR3 is 15 amino acids. V lost 4 bases to trimming and J lost 1 base, with 11 bases between them. CDR3 sequence: CASSSGAFSNQPQHF. CDR3 in DNA: TGTGCCAGCAGCTCTGGGGCCTTCAGCAATCAGCCCCAGCATTTT.